These 9 T cell receptor beta chains share one sample of origin, sequenced in a study of immune evolution from preneoplasia to lung adenocarcinoma. Using immunoSEQ multiplex PCR, the repertoire was profiled, and TCRdb retains in-frame clones only, with some absent. The sample consists of 25,000 or so clones, roughly 74% of them appearing once. The material sequenced was FFPE invasive lung adenocarcinoma tissue. The receptors shown here come from a person aged 55 to 69 with invasive lung adenocarcinoma. Some clones in this sample may be carry-over from other donors' samples.

CDR3: CASSSQVGRNEQFF. CDR3 in DNA: TGTGCCAGCAGTTCTCAGGTGGGGCGGAATGAGCAGTTCTTC. The V and J genes are TRBV28 and TRBJ2-1; D might be TRBD1 (5 bases). The germline gives CDR1 MDHEN, CDR2 SYDVKM. V was shortened by 4 bases and J by 7 bases, with 14 bases between the two germline ends. This CDR3 is built from 14 residues. The full variable domain, rest sourced from reference TRBV28 and TRBJ2-1, is DVKVTQSSRYLVKRTGEKVFLECVQDMDHENMFWYRQDPGLGLRLIYFSYDVKMKEKGDIPEGYSVSREKKERFSLILESASTNQTSMYLCASSSQVGRNEQFFGPGTRLTVL.

This chain links TRBV2 with TRBJ2-3; the D is unclear. The length of the CDR3 is 13 residues. Germline V CDR1 and CDR2: SNHLY, FYNNEI. Between the trimmed V and J ends, which lost 6 bases and 4 bases, there was a span of 11 bases. The CDR3 bases are TGTGCCAGCAGCCCGTTGATTGCAGATACGCAGTATTTT. Translation gives CASSPLIADTQYF.

This clone is medium-sized. This chain connects TRBV5-1 to TRBJ2-1, with TRBD1 matching 9 bases. From germline, CDR1 is SGHRS and CDR2 YFSETQ. J was trimmed by 11 bases and V by 4 bases; bases with no gene match: 7. The CDR3 spans 13 residues. The CDR3 protein is CASSQGTGQQQFF. CDR3 in DNA: TGCGCCAGCAGCCAGGGGACAGGGCAGCAGCAGTTCTTC.

The rearrangement joins TRBV5-1 to TRBJ2-3; TRBD2 matches at 9 bases. The CDR3 consists of 15 residues. Trimming at V came to 4 bases and at J to 2 bases, leaving 5 bases not matched to a gene. The germline V gene encodes CDR1 SGHRS and CDR2 YFSETQ. The CDR3 sequence: CASSLTSGNTDTQYF. The DNA of the CDR3 is TGCGCCAGCAGCCTGACTAGCGGAAACACAGATACGCAGTATTTT.

The chain couples TRBV6-4 to TRBJ2-2; possibly TRBD2 for D (6 bases). Trimming left V 2 bases short and J 3 bases short, with 10 bases between. Germline assignment: CDR1 MRHNA and CDR2 SNTAGT. This CDR3 has 15 residues. In DNA form, the CDR3 reads TGTGCCAGCAGTGACGGAGGGGCGCACACCGGGGAGCTGTTTTTT. This codes for CASSDGGAHTGELFF.

V gene TRBV6-5 combines with J gene TRBJ2-5; 7 bases line up with TRBD2. The germline CDR1 and CDR2 sequences are MNHEY and SVGAGI. This CDR3 spans 15 amino acids. With V trimmed by 5 bases and J by 2 bases, 8 bases remained unmatched. In DNA, the CDR3 is TGTGCCAGCAGTCCCCGGTACGGGGGGCAAGAGACCCAGTACTTC. Its translation is CASSPRYGGQETQYF.

This chain connects TRBV5-1 to TRBJ1-1; 7 bases line up with TRBD1. With V trimmed by 6 bases and J by 3 bases, 8 bases remained unmatched. CDR3 length equals 14 residues. The V gene's germline CDR1 is SGHRS and CDR2 YFSETQ. The CDR3, as DNA: TGCGCCAGCACCCCGGACAGGTCGGACACTGAAGCTTTCTTT. Its translation: CASTPDRSDTEAFF.

This chain uses TRBV9 with TRBJ1-5; maybe TRBD1 (6 bases). Trimming left V 2 bases short and J 2 bases short, with 14 bases between. Per the germline V gene, CDR1 is SGDLS and CDR2 is YYNGEE. The CDR3 covers 16 residues. Here the CDR3 reads CASSVGDTVGNQPQHF. For the CDR3, the DNA is TGTGCCAGCAGCGTCGGGGACACCGTGGGCAATCAGCCCCAGCATTTT. The entire variable domain, with the rest obtained from reference TRBV9 and TRBJ1-5, is as follows: DSGVTQTPKHLITATGQRVTLRCSPRSGDLSVYWYQQSLDQGLQFLIQYYNGEERAKGNILERFSAQQFPDLHSELNLSSLELGDSALYFCASSVGDTVGNQPQHFGDGTRLSIL.

Regarding this clone: Sequence at one end of the junction differs from germline and may be a read error. The V call is TRBV5-6, the J call TRBJ2-5; 8 nucleotides agree with TRBD1. The CDR3 loop spans 17 amino acids. Germline CDR1 SGHDT, CDR2 YYEEEE. The CDR3 DNA reads as TGTGCCAGCAGCTTGGCCGGACAGGGATGGGGAGGAGAGATCCAGTACTTC. This gives the protein CASSLAGQGWGGEIQYF.